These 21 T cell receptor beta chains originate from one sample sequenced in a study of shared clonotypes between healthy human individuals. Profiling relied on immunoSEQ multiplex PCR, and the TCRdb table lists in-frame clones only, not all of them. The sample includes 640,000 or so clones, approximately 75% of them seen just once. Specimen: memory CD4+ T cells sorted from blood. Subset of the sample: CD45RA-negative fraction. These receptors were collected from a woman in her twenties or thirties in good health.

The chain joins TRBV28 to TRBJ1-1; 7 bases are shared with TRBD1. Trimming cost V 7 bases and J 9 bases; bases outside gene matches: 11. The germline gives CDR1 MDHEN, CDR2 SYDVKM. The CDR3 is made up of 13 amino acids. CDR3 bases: TGTGCCAGCACCCCATCAGGGGGGAGGAAAGCTTTCTTT. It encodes CASTPSGGRKAFF.

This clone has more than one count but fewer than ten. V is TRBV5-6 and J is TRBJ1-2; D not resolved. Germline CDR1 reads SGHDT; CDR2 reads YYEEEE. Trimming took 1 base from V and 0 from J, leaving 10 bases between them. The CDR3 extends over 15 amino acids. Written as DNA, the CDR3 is TGTGCCAGCAGCTTGCCGGGAGAGGCTAACTATGGCTACACCTTC. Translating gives CASSLPGEANYGYTF.

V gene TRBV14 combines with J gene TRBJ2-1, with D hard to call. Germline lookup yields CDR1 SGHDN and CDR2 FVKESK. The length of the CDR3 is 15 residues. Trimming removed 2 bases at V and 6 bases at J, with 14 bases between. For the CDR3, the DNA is TGTGCCAGCAGCCAACAGGCAAATTCTGTCAATGAGCAGTTCTTC. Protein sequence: CASSQQANSVNEQFF.

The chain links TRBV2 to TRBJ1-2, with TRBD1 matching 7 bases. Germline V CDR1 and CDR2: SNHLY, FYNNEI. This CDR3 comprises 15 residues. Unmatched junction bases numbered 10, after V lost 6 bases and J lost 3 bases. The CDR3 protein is CASSQGDSPHYGYTF. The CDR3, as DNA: TGTGCCAGCAGCCAAGGGGACAGTCCACACTATGGCTACACCTTC.

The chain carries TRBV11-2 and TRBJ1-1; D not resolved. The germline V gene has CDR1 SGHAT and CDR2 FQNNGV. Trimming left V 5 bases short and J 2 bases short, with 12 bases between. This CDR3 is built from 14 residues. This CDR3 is CASSPDIGNTEAFF. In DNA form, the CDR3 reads TGTGCCAGCAGCCCCGATATAGGAAACACTGAAGCTTTCTTT.

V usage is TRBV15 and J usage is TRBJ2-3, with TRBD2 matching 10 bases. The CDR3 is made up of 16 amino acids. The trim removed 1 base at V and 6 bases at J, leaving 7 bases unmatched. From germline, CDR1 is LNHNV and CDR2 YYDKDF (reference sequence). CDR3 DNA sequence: TGTGCCACCAGCAGAGGGAGCGGGAGGGCCTCGGATACGCAGTATTTT. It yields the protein CATSRGSGRASDTQYF.

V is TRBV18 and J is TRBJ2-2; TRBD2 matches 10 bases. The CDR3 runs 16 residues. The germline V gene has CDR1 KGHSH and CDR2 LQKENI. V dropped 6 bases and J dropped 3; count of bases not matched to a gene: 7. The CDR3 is CASSPTSGTDTGELFF. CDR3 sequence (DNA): TGTGCCAGCTCCCCCACTAGCGGGACGGACACCGGGGAGCTGTTTTTT.

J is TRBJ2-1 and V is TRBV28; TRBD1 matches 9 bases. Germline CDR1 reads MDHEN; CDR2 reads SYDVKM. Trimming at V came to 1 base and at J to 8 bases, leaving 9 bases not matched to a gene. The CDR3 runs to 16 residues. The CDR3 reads CASSLSNRGPRDEQFF. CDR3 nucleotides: TGTGCCAGCAGTTTATCGAACAGGGGGCCGAGGGATGAGCAGTTCTTC.

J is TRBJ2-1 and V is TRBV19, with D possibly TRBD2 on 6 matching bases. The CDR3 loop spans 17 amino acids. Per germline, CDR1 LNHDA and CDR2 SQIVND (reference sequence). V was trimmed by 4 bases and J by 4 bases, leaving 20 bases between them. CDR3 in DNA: TGTGCCAGTAGTAATTTAGCGGCTGAAGTGGGGTACAATGAGCAGTTCTTC. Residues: CASSNLAAEVGYNEQFF.

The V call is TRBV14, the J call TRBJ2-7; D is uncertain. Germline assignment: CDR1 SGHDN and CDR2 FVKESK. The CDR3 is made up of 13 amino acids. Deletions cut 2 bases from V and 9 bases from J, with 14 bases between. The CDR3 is CASSQLDGAGQYF. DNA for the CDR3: TGTGCCAGCAGCCAACTTGACGGCGCCGGGCAGTACTTC.

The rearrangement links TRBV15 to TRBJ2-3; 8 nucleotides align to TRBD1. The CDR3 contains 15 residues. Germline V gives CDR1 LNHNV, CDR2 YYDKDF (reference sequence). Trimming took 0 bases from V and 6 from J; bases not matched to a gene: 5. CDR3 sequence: CATSREDRVVDTQYF. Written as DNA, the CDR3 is TGTGCCACCAGCAGAGAGGACAGGGTAGTCGATACGCAGTATTTT.

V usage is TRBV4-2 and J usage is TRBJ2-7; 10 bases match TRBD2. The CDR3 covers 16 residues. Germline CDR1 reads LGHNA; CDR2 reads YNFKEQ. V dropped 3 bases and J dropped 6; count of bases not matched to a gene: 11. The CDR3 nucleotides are TGTGCCAGCAGCCAGGACCATAGCGGGAGGCCAGTCGAGCAGTACTTC. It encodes CASSQDHSGRPVEQYF.

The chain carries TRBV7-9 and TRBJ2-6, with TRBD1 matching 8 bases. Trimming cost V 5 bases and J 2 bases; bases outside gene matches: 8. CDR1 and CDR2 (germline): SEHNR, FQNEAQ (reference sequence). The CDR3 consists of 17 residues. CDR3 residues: CASSILQGVTGANVLTF. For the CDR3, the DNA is TGTGCCAGCAGCATACTACAGGGGGTCACTGGGGCCAACGTCCTGACTTTC.

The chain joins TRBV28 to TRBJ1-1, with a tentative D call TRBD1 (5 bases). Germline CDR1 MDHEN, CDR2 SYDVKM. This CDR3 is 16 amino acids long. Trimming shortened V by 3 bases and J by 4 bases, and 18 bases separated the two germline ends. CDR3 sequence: CASSLRRGRSTTEAFF. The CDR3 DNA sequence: TGTGCCAGCAGTTTGAGAAGGGGCCGCTCGACCACTGAAGCTTTCTTT.

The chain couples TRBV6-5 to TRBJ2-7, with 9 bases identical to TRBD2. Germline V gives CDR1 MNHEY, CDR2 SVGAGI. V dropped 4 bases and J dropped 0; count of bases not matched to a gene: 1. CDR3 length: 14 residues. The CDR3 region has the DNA TGTGCCAGCAGTTTTAGCGGGAGCTCCTACGAGCAGTACTTC. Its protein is CASSFSGSSYEQYF.

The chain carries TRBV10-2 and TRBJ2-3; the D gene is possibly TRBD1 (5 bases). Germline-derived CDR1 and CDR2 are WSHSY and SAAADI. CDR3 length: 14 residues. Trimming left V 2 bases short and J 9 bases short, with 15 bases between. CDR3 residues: CASSENGPQGTQYF. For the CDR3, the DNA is TGCGCCAGCAGTGAGAATGGACCCCAGGGCACGCAGTATTTT.

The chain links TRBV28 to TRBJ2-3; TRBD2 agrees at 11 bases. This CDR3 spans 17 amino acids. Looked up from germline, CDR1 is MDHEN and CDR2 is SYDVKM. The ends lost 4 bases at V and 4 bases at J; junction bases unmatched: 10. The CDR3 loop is CASSSPSTSGTADTQYF. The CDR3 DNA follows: TGTGCCAGCAGTTCCCCCTCGACTAGCGGGACCGCAGATACGCAGTATTTT.

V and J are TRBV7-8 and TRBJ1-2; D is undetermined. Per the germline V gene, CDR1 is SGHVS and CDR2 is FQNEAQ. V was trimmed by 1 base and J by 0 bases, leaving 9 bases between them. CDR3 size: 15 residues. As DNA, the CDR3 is TGTGCCAGCAGCTTAGGTTCAGCTTCTAACTATGGCTACACCTTC. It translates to CASSLGSASNYGYTF. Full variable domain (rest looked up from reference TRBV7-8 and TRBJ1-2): GAGVSQSPRYKVAKRGQDVALRCDPISGHVSLFWYQQALGQGPEFLTYFQNEAQLDKSGLPSDRFFAERPEGSVSTLKIQRTQQEDSAVYLCASSLGSASNYGYTFGSGTRLTVV.

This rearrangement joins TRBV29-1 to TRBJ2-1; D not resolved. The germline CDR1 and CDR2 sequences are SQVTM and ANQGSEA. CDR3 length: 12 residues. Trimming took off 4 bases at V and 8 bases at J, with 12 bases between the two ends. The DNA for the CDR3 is TGCAGCGTTGTGTTAGTTGGGGATGAGCAGTTCTTC. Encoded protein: CSVVLVGDEQFF.

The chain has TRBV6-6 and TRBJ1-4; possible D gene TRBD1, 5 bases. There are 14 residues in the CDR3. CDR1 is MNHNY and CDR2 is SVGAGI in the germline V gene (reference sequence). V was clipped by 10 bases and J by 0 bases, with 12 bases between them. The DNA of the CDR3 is TGTGCCACCTCGAGGGGTTCAACTAATGAAAAACTGTTTTTT. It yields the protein CATSRGSTNEKLFF.

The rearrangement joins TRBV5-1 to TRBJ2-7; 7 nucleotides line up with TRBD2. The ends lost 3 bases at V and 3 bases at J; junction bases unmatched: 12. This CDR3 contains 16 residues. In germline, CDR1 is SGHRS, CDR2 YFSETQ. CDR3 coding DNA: TGCGCCAGCAGCTCCGGAGGGAGGGGACGATTCTACGAGCAGTACTTC. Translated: CASSSGGRGRFYEQYF.